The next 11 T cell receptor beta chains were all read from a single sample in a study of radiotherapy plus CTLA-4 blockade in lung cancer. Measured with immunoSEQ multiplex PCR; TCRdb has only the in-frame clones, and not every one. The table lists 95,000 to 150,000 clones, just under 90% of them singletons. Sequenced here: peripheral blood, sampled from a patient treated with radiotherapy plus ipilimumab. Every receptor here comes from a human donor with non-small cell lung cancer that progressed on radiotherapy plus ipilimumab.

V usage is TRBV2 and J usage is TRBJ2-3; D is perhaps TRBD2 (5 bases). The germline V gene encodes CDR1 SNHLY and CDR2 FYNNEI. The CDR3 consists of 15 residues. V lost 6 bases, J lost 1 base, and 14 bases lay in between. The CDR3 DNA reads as TGTGCCAGCAGCCGGAGGTTGGGCCGCACAGATACGCAGTATTTT. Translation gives CASSRRLGRTDTQYF.

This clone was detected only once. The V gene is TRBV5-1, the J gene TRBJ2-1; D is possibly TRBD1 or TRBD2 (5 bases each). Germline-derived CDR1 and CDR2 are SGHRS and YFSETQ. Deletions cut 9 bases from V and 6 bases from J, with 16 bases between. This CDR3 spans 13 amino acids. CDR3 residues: CATRSVGTNEQFF. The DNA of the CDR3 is TGCGCCACCCGCTCTGTGGGGACCAATGAGCAGTTCTTC.

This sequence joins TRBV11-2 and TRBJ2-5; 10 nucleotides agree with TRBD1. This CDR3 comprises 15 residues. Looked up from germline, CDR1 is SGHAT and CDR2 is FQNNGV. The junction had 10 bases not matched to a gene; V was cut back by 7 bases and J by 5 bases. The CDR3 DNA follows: TGTGCCAGCACCGTCGCGGACAGGGGGAGGGAGACCCAGTACTTC. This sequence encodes CASTVADRGRETQYF.

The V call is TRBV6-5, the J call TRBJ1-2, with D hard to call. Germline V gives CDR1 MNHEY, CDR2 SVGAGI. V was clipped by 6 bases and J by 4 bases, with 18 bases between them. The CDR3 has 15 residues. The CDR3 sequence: CASSTKSGLFYGYTF. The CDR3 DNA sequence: TGTGCCAGCAGCACTAAATCTGGGCTCTTCTATGGCTACACCTTC.

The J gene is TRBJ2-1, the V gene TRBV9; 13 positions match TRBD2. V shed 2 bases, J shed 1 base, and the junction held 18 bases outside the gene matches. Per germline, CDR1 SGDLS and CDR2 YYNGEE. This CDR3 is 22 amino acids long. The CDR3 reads CASSVAAGGAGLAGLSYNEQFF. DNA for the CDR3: TGTGCCAGCAGCGTGGCGGCGGGGGGCGCGGGACTAGCGGGGCTTTCCTACAATGAGCAGTTCTTC.

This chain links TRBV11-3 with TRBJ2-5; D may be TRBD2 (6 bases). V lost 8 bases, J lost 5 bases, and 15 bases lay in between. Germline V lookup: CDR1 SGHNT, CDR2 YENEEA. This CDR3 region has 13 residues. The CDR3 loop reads CASGSGRSETQYF. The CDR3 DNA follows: TGTGCCAGCGGGTCGGGGAGGAGTGAGACCCAGTACTTC.

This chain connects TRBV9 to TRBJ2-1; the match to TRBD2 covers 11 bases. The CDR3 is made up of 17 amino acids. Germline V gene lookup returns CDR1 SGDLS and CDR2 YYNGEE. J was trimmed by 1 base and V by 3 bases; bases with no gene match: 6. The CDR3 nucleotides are TGTGCCAGCAGCGCGCCACGGACTAGCGGGTCCTACAATGAGCAGTTCTTC. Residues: CASSAPRTSGSYNEQFF.

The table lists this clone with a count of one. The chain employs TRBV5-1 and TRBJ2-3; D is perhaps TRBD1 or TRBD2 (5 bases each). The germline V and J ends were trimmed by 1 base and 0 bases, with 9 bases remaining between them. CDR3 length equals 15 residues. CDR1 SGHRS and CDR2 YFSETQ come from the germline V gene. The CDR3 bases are TGCGCCAGCAGCTTGTCGGGACCCAGCACAGATACGCAGTATTTT. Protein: CASSLSGPSTDTQYF.

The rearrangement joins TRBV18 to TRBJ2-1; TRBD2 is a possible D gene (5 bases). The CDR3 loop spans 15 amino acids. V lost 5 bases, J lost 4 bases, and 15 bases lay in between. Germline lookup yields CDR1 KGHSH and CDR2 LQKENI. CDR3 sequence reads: CASSFPSGAYNEQFF. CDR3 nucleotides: TGTGCCAGCTCATTCCCCAGCGGAGCGTACAATGAGCAGTTCTTC. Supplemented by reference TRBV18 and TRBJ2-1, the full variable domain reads NAGVMQNPRHLVRRRGQEARLRCSPMKGHSHVYWYRQLPEEGLKFMVYLQKENIIDESGMPKERFSAEFPKEGPSILRIQQVVRGDSAAYFCASSFPSGAYNEQFFGPGTRLTVL.

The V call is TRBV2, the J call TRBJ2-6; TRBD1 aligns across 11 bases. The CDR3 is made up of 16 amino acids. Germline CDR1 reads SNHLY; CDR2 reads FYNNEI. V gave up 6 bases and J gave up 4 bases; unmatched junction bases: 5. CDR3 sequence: CASSGTGGTGANVLTF. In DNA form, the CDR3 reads TGTGCCAGCAGCGGGACAGGGGGGACCGGGGCCAACGTCCTGACTTTC.

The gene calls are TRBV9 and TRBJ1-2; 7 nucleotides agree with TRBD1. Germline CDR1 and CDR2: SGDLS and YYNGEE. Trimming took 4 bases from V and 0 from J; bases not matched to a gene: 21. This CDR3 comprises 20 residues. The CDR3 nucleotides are TGTGCCAGCAGCTCCCACCTCGAGGGGAGGGGGCGTGTACCTAACTATGGCTACACCTTC. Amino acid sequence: CASSSHLEGRGRVPNYGYTF.